The 13 T cell receptor beta chains below were found in one sample sequenced in a study of shared clonotypes between healthy human individuals. Only in-frame clones appear in the TCRdb table, and some are missing; sequencing was by immunoSEQ multiplex PCR. In the table there are about 690,000 clones, roughly 87% of which are singletons. The specimen was memory CD8+ T cells from PBMCs. Subset reported: CD45RO+ cells pooled with CCR7-negative TemRA cells. The receptors stem from a man between 18 and 35 years old in good health. Some clones in this sample may be carry-over from other donors' samples.

This sequence joins TRBV2 and TRBJ2-3; 11 bases fit TRBD2. The CDR3 loop spans 15 amino acids. CDR1 is SNHLY and CDR2 is FYNNEI in the germline V gene. Trimming took 4 bases from V and 6 from J; bases not matched to a gene: 6. The CDR3 bases are TGTGCCAGCAGTGGACTAGCGGGGAGGCCGGATACGCAGTATTTT. Translated: CASSGLAGRPDTQYF.

This chain connects TRBV10-2 to TRBJ2-5, with 10 bases fitting TRBD1. The end of the DNA fits TRBJ2-7 better, so the J call may be wrong. There are 13 residues in the CDR3. Per the germline V gene, CDR1 is WSHSY and CDR2 is SAAADI. The CDR3 region has the DNA TGCGCCAGCAGGACAGGGGGCTTTTACGAGCAGTACTTC. Its protein is CASRTGGFYEQYF.

This clone has just a few counts. The chain couples TRBV28 to TRBJ2-1, with D unresolved. Germline V CDR1 and CDR2: MDHEN, SYDVKM. The V end was cut by 5 bases, the J end by 5 bases, with 10 bases between. The length of the CDR3 is 13 residues. In nucleotides, the CDR3 is TGTGCCAGCAGTCCCCTACAGAACAATGAGCAGTTCTTC. Amino acids: CASSPLQNNEQFF.

The chain has TRBV11-2 and TRBJ2-3, with 11 bases matching TRBD2. This CDR3 has 16 amino acids. Germline V gene data show CDR1 as SGHAT and CDR2 as FQNNGV. J lost 0 bases, V lost 5 bases, and 4 bases had no gene match. This CDR3 reads CASSIWTSGSTDTQYF. CDR3 DNA sequence: TGTGCCAGCAGCATTTGGACTAGCGGGAGCACAGATACGCAGTATTTT.

V usage is TRBV27 and J usage is TRBJ2-2; D call uncertain. Germline CDR1 MNHEY, CDR2 SMNVEV (reference sequence). Trimming stripped 5 bases from V and 2 bases from J, with 9 bases between. This CDR3 spans 14 amino acids. The CDR3 here is CASSRGRNTGELFF. The CDR3 DNA reads as TGTGCCAGCAGTCGCGGACGAAACACCGGGGAGCTGTTTTTT.

The chain employs TRBV9 and TRBJ2-1; no definite D call. CDR1 SGDLS and CDR2 YYNGEE come from the germline V gene. The CDR3 covers 11 residues. V was shortened by 3 bases and J by 4 bases, with 2 bases between the two germline ends. DNA of the CDR3: TGTGCCAGCAGCGAGTACAATGAGCAGTTCTTC. Translated: CASSEYNEQFF.

This chain links TRBV11-2 with TRBJ2-1, with 8 bases aligning to TRBD1. The CDR3 runs 12 residues. In germline, CDR1 is SGHAT, CDR2 FQNNGV. V lost 5 bases, J lost 15 bases, and 9 bases stayed unmatched. CDR3 in amino acids: CASSPRQGPRFF. The CDR3 nucleotides are TGTGCCAGCAGCCCACGACAGGGGCCAAGGTTCTTC. Full variable domain (remainder filled in from reference TRBV11-2 and TRBJ2-1): EAGVAQSPRYKIIEKRQSVAFWCNPISGHATLYWYQQILGQGPKLLIQFQNNGVVDDSQLPKDRFSAERLKGVDSTLKIQPAKLEDSAVYLCASSPRQGPRFFGPGTRLTVL.

In its sample, this clone was seen a few times. This chain connects TRBV10-3 to TRBJ2-7, with 9 bases aligning to TRBD1. CDR1 and CDR2 (germline): ENHRY, SYGVKD. CDR3 length: 15 amino acids. V lost 3 bases, J lost 2 bases, and 5 bases stayed unmatched. As DNA, the CDR3 is TGTGCCATCAGTGATCGGGACAGGGCTACCTACGAGCAGTACTTC. It yields the protein CAISDRDRATYEQYF.

In DNA form, the CDR3 reads TGCGCCAGCAGCTTAACAGGGGGCGTGAACGAGCAGTACTTC. This encodes CASSLTGGVNEQYF. J is TRBJ2-7 and V is TRBV5-1, with 9 bases matching TRBD1. Germline V CDR1 and CDR2: SGHRS, YFSETQ. This CDR3 comprises 14 residues. V gave up 2 bases and J gave up 5 bases; unmatched junction bases: 5.

V is TRBV2 and J is TRBJ2-4; TRBD1 agrees at 12 bases. V gave up 4 bases and J gave up 7 bases; unmatched junction bases: 14. Germline V lookup: CDR1 SNHLY, CDR2 FYNNEI. The CDR3 contains 18 residues. CDR3 amino acids: CASSVRDRGPPAMNIQYF. The CDR3 DNA reads TGTGCCAGCAGTGTTCGGGACAGGGGGCCCCCAGCGATGAACATTCAGTACTTC.

The CDR3 reads CASSHTPAGGLADTQYF. CDR3 bases: TGCGCCAGCAGCCATACTCCGGCGGGAGGGCTAGCAGATACGCAGTATTTT. The chain carries TRBV4-3 and TRBJ2-3; TRBD2 matches at 9 bases. V shed 3 bases and J 4 bases; nucleotides not matched to a gene: 11. Germline CDR1 is LGHNA and CDR2 is YSLEER. The CDR3 contains 17 residues.

The J gene is TRBJ1-2, the V gene TRBV5-1; D unresolved. This CDR3 is built from 15 residues. V gave up 5 bases and J gave up 5 bases, with 19 bases separating them. CDR1 and CDR2 (germline): SGHRS, YFSETQ. CDR3 amino acids: CASRVGSGLIYGYTF. Written as DNA, the CDR3 is TGCGCCAGCAGGGTGGGCTCCGGACTGATTTATGGCTACACCTTC.

The chain joins TRBV19 to TRBJ2-1; TRBD2 aligns across 10 bases. V lost 1 base to trimming and J lost 6 bases; unmatched junction nucleotides: 9. The CDR3 totals 17 residues. Germline values: CDR1 LNHDA, CDR2 SQIVND (reference sequence). CDR3 nucleotides: TGTGCCAGTAGTATAGCAAGGAGCGGGAGGGCCGGCAATGAGCAGTTCTTC. Protein: CASSIARSGRAGNEQFF.